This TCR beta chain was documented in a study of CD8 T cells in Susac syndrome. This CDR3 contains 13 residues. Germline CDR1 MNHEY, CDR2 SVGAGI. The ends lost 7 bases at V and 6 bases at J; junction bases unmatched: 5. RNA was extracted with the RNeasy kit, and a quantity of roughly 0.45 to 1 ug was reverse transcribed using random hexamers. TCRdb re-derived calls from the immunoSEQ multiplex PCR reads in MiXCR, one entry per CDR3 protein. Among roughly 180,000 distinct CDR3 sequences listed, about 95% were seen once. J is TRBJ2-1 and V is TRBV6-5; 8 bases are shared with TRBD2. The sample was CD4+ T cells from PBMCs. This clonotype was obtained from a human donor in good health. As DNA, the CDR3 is TGTGCCAGCATTTCCGGGACTAGCAATGAGCAGTTCTTC. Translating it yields CASISGTSNEQFF.